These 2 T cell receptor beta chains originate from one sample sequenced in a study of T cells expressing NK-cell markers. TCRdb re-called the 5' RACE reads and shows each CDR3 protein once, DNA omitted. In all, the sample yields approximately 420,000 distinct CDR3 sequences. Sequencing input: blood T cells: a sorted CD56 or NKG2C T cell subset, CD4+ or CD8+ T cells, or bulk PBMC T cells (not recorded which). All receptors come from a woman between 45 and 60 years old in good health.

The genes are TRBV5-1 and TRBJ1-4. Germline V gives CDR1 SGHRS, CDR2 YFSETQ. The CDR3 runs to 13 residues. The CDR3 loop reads CASSLQENEKLFF.

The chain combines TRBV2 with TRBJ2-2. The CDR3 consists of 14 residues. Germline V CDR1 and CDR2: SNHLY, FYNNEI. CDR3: CASRLGVNTGELFF.